The next 29 T cell receptor beta chains were all read from a single sample in a study of cytomegalovirus exposure and HLA in healthy donors. With 60 Vbeta and 13 Jbeta primers, the PCR was carried out. Sequencing used immunoSEQ multiplex PCR; TCRdb keeps in-frame clones, though not all of them. The sample contains roughly 180,000 clones, about 81% of which appear only once. The specimen sequenced was PBMCs. These receptors all come from a man in his forties or fifties in good health and CMV-seronegative.

This chain connects TRBV11-1 to TRBJ2-7; a weak D match, TRBD1 (6 bases). V was cut by 6 bases and J by 4 bases, with 22 bases left in between. The V gene's germline CDR1 is SGHAT and CDR2 FQDESV (reference sequence). The CDR3 is 16 amino acids. In nucleotides, the CDR3 is TGTGCCAGCAGACCAACCAGGGGCCGTAAGGGGTACGAGCAGTACTTC. This sequence encodes CASRPTRGRKGYEQYF. The full variable domain, completed using reference TRBV11-1 and TRBJ2-7, is EAEVAQSPRYKITEKSQAVAFWCDPISGHATLYWYRQILGQGPELLVQFQDESVVDDSQLPKDRFSAERLKGVDSTLKIQPAELGDSAMYLCASRPTRGRKGYEQYFGPGTRLTVT.

This chain uses TRBV7-2 with TRBJ1-5, with TRBD1 identical over 7 bases. The junction had 8 bases not matched to a gene; V was cut back by 5 bases and J by 7 bases. This CDR3 is 14 amino acids long. Germline V lookup: CDR1 SGHTA, CDR2 FQGNSA. CDR3: CASSPRGSRQPQHF. Here the CDR3 DNA reads TGTGCCAGCAGCCCCAGGGGGTCACGGCAGCCCCAGCATTTT.

The genes are TRBV4-1 and TRBJ1-4; D unclear. CDR3 length: 15 residues. Germline V gives CDR1 MGHRA, CDR2 YSYEKL. The V gene lost 7 bases and the J gene lost 4 bases, with 16 bases spanning the gap. CDR3: CASTWSAAFNEKLFF. Written as DNA, the CDR3 is TGCGCCAGCACGTGGTCGGCGGCCTTTAATGAAAAACTGTTTTTT.

This sequence joins TRBV10-3 and TRBJ2-3, with TRBD1 as a possible D gene (5 bases). V lost 3 bases, J lost 1 base, and 11 bases lay in between. This CDR3 contains 15 residues. Germline V gene sequence: CDR1 ENHRY, CDR2 SYGVKD. The CDR3 here is CAISEAGLGTDTQYF. The CDR3 nucleotides are TGTGCCATCAGTGAAGCAGGGTTGGGCACAGATACGCAGTATTTT.

V gene TRBV6-6 combines with J gene TRBJ2-7; 11 bases match TRBD2. This CDR3 is 15 amino acids long. CDR1 is MNHNY, CDR2 SVGAGI, per germline (reference sequence). After removal of 4 bases from V and 0 bases from J, the junction contained 2 bases not matched to a gene. The CDR3 region has the DNA TGTGCCAGCAGTTTAGCGGGAGGGAGCTCCTACGAGCAGTACTTC. Protein: CASSLAGGSSYEQYF.

The J gene is TRBJ2-7, the V gene TRBV9; 8 bases align to TRBD1. Germline V gives CDR1 SGDLS, CDR2 YYNGEE. The CDR3 is 15 amino acids. J was trimmed by 7 bases and V by 0 bases; bases with no gene match: 9. The CDR3 bases are TGTGCCAGCAGCGTAGTTGGACAGGGTTCGTCAGAGCAGTACTTC. It codes for CASSVVGQGSSEQYF.

J is TRBJ1-1 and V is TRBV19, with D uncertain. The CDR3 extends over 11 amino acids. V was trimmed by 5 bases and J by 8 bases, leaving 9 bases between them. The germline gives CDR1 LNHDA, CDR2 SQIVND (reference sequence). CDR3 bases: TGTGCCAGTAGTTACGGCGGAGAAGCTTTCTTT. It translates to CASSYGGEAFF.

CDR3 nucleotide sequence: TGTGCCAGCAGCGTAGACCTAGCGGGAAGAGAATCCTACAATGAGCAGTTCTTC. This encodes CASSVDLAGRESYNEQFF. This chain uses TRBV9 with TRBJ2-1, with TRBD2 matching 9 bases. Looked up from germline, CDR1 is SGDLS and CDR2 is YYNGEE. This CDR3 spans 18 amino acids. Trimming took 0 bases from V and 1 from J; bases not matched to a gene: 8.

The chain uses TRBV5-6 and TRBJ1-1; TRBD1 is a possible D gene (6 bases). Germline V gene lookup returns CDR1 SGHDT and CDR2 YYEEEE. Trimming cost V 7 bases and J 6 bases, with 13 bases left between them. This CDR3 has 12 residues. CDR3 in DNA: TGTGCCAGCGCCTGGGGGGGCGCTGAAGCTTTCTTT. The encoded protein is CASAWGGAEAFF.

V and J are TRBV28 and TRBJ2-3, with D perhaps TRBD2 (7 bases). From germline, CDR1 is MDHEN and CDR2 SYDVKM. V was pared by 6 bases and J by 6 bases, with 16 bases between. The CDR3 totals 14 residues. The CDR3: CASSWRGGRDTQYF. Here the CDR3 DNA reads TGTGCCAGCAGCTGGAGGGGGGGTCGGGATACGCAGTATTTT.

The chain uses TRBV7-6 and TRBJ2-3, with D perhaps matching TRBD2 (5 bases). Germline lookup yields CDR1 SGHVS and CDR2 FNYEAQ. Trimming removed 6 bases at V and 2 bases at J, with 9 bases between. The CDR3 covers 13 residues. DNA for the CDR3: TGTGCCAGCAGTCGGACTTTCACAGATACGCAGTATTTT. It is translated as CASSRTFTDTQYF.

The rearrangement joins TRBV6-5 to TRBJ1-5; the D gene is possibly TRBD1 (5 bases). V shed 0 bases and J shed 14 bases, with 17 bases lying between them. Germline V gives CDR1 MNHEY, CDR2 SVGAGI. The CDR3 sequence is 14 residues long. CDR3 nucleotide sequence: TGTGCCAGCAGTTACTCCATTTCCGACAGTCCGGAGCATTTT. Translated, it gives CASSYSISDSPEHF.

The chain joins TRBV7-9 to TRBJ2-7; 8 positions agree with TRBD1. Unmatched junction bases numbered 4, after V lost 4 bases and J lost 5 bases. CDR1 is SEHNR and CDR2 is FQNEAQ in the germline V gene (reference sequence). This CDR3 has 13 residues. The CDR3 DNA follows: TGTGCCAGCAGCTCCCGGACAGGGAACGAGCAGTACTTC. Protein: CASSSRTGNEQYF. The full variable domain, its missing parts supplied by reference TRBV7-9 and TRBJ2-7, is DTGVSQNPRHKITKRGQNVTFRCDPISEHNRLYWYRQTLGQGPEFLTYFQNEAQLEKSRLLSDRFSAERPKGSFSTLEIQRTEQGDSAMYLCASSSRTGNEQYFGPGTRLTVT.

The genes are TRBV28 and TRBJ2-7; TRBD2 matches 14 bases. Germline lookup yields CDR1 MDHEN and CDR2 SYDVKM. The trim removed 6 bases at V and 2 bases at J, leaving 6 bases unmatched. The CDR3 totals 16 residues. The CDR3 sequence: CASRPGLAGGTYEQYF. The DNA for the CDR3 is TGTGCCAGCAGGCCAGGACTAGCGGGGGGAACCTACGAGCAGTACTTC.

The V and J genes are TRBV4-2 and TRBJ2-1, with 9 bases aligning to TRBD1. Losses at the gene ends were 0 bases for V and 6 bases for J; bases not matched to a gene: 9. CDR1 LGHNA and CDR2 YNFKEQ come from the germline V gene. The CDR3 is 17 amino acids. The CDR3 spells CASSQDFGQGLGNEQFF. The CDR3 bases are TGTGCCAGCAGCCAAGATTTCGGACAGGGGTTGGGCAATGAGCAGTTCTTC.

A few counts support this clone. The rearrangement links TRBV27 to TRBJ2-1; TRBD1 matches at 7 bases. CDR3 length: 15 residues. Losses at the gene ends were 8 bases for V and 2 bases for J; bases not matched to a gene: 9. Germline-derived CDR1 and CDR2 are MNHEY and SMNVEV (reference sequence). The chain's CDR3 is CASGPRGITYNEQFF. CDR3 in DNA: TGTGCCAGCGGACCCAGGGGGATCACCTACAATGAGCAGTTCTTC.

The table lists this clone with a count of one. This sample includes further DNA sequences coding for the same CDR3. V gene TRBV28 combines with J gene TRBJ2-7, with D maybe TRBD1 (5 bases). Deletions cut 3 bases from V and 5 bases from J, with 8 bases between. Germline V gene lookup returns CDR1 MDHEN and CDR2 SYDVKM. The CDR3 totals 12 residues. CDR3 residues: CASSLQGNEQYF. CDR3 sequence (DNA): TGTGCCAGCAGTTTGCAGGGTAACGAGCAGTACTTC.

The chain carries TRBV27 and TRBJ2-1, with 11 bases that match TRBD2. V was clipped by 6 bases and J by 7 bases; unmatched bases: 5. The CDR3 extends over 14 amino acids. Germline lookup yields CDR1 MNHEY and CDR2 SMNVEV (reference sequence). The CDR3 sequence is CASRLAGVLNEQFF. The CDR3 DNA follows: TGTGCCAGCAGACTAGCGGGGGTTCTTAATGAGCAGTTCTTC.

The V gene is TRBV7-3, the J gene TRBJ2-3, with 7 bases identical to TRBD2. CDR1 SGHTA and CDR2 FQGTGA come from the germline V gene. This CDR3 comprises 14 residues. V shed 2 bases, J shed 5 bases, and the junction held 4 bases outside the gene matches. The CDR3 sequence is CASSLFSGGDTQYF. The CDR3 region has the DNA TGTGCCAGCAGCTTATTTTCGGGAGGAGATACGCAGTATTTT.

This rearrangement joins TRBV18 to TRBJ2-5; D is unclear. There are 16 residues in the CDR3. CDR1 is KGHSH, CDR2 LQKENI, per germline. Trimming cost V 2 bases and J 2 bases, with 15 bases left between them. The DNA for the CDR3 is TGTGCCAGCTCACCATTAGGATTCACAGTTCAAGAGACCCAGTACTTC. This translates into CASSPLGFTVQETQYF. The entire variable domain, with the rest obtained from reference TRBV18 and TRBJ2-5, is as follows: NAGVMQNPRHLVRRRGQEARLRCSPMKGHSHVYWYRQLPEEGLKFMVYLQKENIIDESGMPKERFSAEFPKEGPSILRIQQVVRGDSAAYFCASSPLGFTVQETQYFGPGTRLLVL.

The chain combines TRBV4-1 with TRBJ2-7; TRBD2 agrees at 10 bases. Germline lookup yields CDR1 MGHRA and CDR2 YSYEKL. This CDR3 contains 16 residues. The V segment lost 0 bases and the J segment 3 bases; nucleotides outside the gene matches: 5. As DNA, the CDR3 is TGCGCCAGCAGCCAAGATTGGGCTAGCGGGGGCTACGAGCAGTACTTC. Translating it yields CASSQDWASGGYEQYF.

The chain recombines TRBV18 with TRBJ1-3; D not certain. The CDR3 sequence is 16 residues long. Germline CDR1 is KGHSH and CDR2 is LQKENI. V gave up 3 bases and J gave up 0 bases, with 12 bases separating them. CDR3 nucleotides: TGTGCCAGCTCACCGGTTGATACACCCTCTGGAAACACCATATATTTT. It is translated as CASSPVDTPSGNTIYF.

This sequence joins TRBV27 and TRBJ2-1, with TRBD2 matching over 13 bases. CDR1 and CDR2 (germline): MNHEY, SMNVEV (reference sequence). The V and J ends lost 5 bases and 6 bases, in that order; junction bases with no gene match: 4. This CDR3 spans 15 amino acids. The CDR3 region is CASSRTSGSGNEQFF. For the CDR3, the DNA is TGTGCCAGCAGTCGGACTAGCGGGAGCGGCAATGAGCAGTTCTTC.

The chain uses TRBV5-1 and TRBJ2-2; 12 bases map to TRBD2. V shed 3 bases and J 6 bases; nucleotides not matched to a gene: 9. This CDR3 contains 17 residues. Germline V lookup: CDR1 SGHRS, CDR2 YFSETQ. As DNA, the CDR3 is TGCGCCAGCAGCTCGCAGCTAGCGGGGGGGCCTGCCGGGGAGCTGTTTTTT. This translates into CASSSQLAGGPAGELFF. Supplemented by reference TRBV5-1 and TRBJ2-2, the full variable domain reads KAGVTQTPRYLIKTRGQQVTLSCSPISGHRSVSWYQQTPGQGLQFLFEYFSETQRNKGNFPGRFSGRQFSNSRSEMNVSTLELGDSALYLCASSSQLAGGPAGELFFGEGSRLTVL.

This clone has more than one count but fewer than ten. The rearrangement joins TRBV20-1 to TRBJ1-1; the match to TRBD1 covers 8 bases. With V trimmed by 6 bases and J by 8 bases, 5 bases remained unmatched. Germline CDR1 reads DFQATT; CDR2 reads SNEGSKA (reference sequence). This CDR3 contains 11 residues. The CDR3 DNA follows: TGCAGTGCAGCCAGGGGGCGAGAAGCTTTCTTT. Its translation is CSAARGREAFF.

The chain is built from TRBV19 and TRBJ1-2; 10 nucleotides line up with TRBD1. V trimming: 7 bases; J trimming: 1 base; junction bases outside the gene matches: 9. This CDR3 has 16 amino acids. The germline V gene encodes CDR1 LNHDA and CDR2 SQIVND (reference sequence). CDR3 nucleotide sequence: TGTGCCAGTACCCCGGGACAGGGGCGCATTAACTATGGCTACACCTTC. Translating gives CASTPGQGRINYGYTF.

This clone was seen a few times. This sequence joins TRBV9 and TRBJ2-3; 12 nucleotides match TRBD2. CDR3 size: 18 residues. The ends lost 5 bases at V and 8 bases at J; junction bases unmatched: 18. The germline CDR1 and CDR2 sequences are SGDLS and YYNGEE. CDR3 DNA: TGTGCCAGCAGGAGACTAGCGGGGGTCGTCCGGGGATTTTGTACGCAGTATTTT. This gives the protein CASRRLAGVVRGFCTQYF.

The V and J genes are TRBV19 and TRBJ1-5; TRBD1 aligns across 7 bases. The J segment lost 2 bases and the V segment lost 6 bases, leaving 1 base of the junction unmatched. The CDR3 loop spans 13 amino acids. The V gene's germline CDR1 is LNHDA and CDR2 SQIVND (reference sequence). The DNA of the CDR3 is TGTGCCAGTAGCAGGGGGGGCAATCAGCCCCAGCATTTT. Encoded protein: CASSRGGNQPQHF.

The V call is TRBV7-3, the J call TRBJ2-5; TRBD2 matches 8 bases. CDR3 length equals 15 residues. V trimming: 7 bases; J trimming: 2 bases; junction bases outside the gene matches: 9. Germline-derived CDR1 and CDR2 are SGHTA and FQGTGA. The chain's CDR3 is CASNYGTGGQETQYF. Written as DNA, the CDR3 is TGTGCCAGCAACTATGGGACGGGAGGGCAAGAGACCCAGTACTTC. Full variable domain (missing parts from reference TRBV7-3 and TRBJ2-5): GAGVSQTPSNKVTEKGKYVELRCDPISGHTALYWYRQSLGQGPEFLIYFQGTGAADDSGLPNDRFFAVRPEGSVSTLKIQRTERGDSAVYLCASNYGTGGQETQYFGPGTRLLVL.